This T cell receptor beta chain was retrieved from a study of radiotherapy plus CTLA-4 blockade in lung cancer. The CDR3 sequence is 15 residues long. Trimming removed 6 bases from V and 4 bases from J, with 15 bases in between. Per germline, CDR1 MGHRA and CDR2 YSYEKL. Chemo-refractory metastatic non-small-cell lung cancer patients received focal radiation with ipilimumab CTLA-4 blockade. The table came from immunoSEQ multiplex PCR; TCRdb's copy has only in-frame clones and leaves some out. The sample contains 50,000 or so clones, roughly 80% of which appear only once. The input for sequencing was peripheral blood, taken from a patient treated with radiotherapy plus ipilimumab. The clonotype comes from a human donor with non-small cell lung cancer who had a partial response to radiotherapy plus ipilimumab. V gene TRBV4-1 combines with J gene TRBJ1-4, with D possibly TRBD1 on 5 matching bases. The CDR3 nucleotides are TGCGCCAGCAGGCGCAGGGTGGAAAATAATGAAAAACTGTTTTTT. It encodes CASRRRVENNEKLFF.